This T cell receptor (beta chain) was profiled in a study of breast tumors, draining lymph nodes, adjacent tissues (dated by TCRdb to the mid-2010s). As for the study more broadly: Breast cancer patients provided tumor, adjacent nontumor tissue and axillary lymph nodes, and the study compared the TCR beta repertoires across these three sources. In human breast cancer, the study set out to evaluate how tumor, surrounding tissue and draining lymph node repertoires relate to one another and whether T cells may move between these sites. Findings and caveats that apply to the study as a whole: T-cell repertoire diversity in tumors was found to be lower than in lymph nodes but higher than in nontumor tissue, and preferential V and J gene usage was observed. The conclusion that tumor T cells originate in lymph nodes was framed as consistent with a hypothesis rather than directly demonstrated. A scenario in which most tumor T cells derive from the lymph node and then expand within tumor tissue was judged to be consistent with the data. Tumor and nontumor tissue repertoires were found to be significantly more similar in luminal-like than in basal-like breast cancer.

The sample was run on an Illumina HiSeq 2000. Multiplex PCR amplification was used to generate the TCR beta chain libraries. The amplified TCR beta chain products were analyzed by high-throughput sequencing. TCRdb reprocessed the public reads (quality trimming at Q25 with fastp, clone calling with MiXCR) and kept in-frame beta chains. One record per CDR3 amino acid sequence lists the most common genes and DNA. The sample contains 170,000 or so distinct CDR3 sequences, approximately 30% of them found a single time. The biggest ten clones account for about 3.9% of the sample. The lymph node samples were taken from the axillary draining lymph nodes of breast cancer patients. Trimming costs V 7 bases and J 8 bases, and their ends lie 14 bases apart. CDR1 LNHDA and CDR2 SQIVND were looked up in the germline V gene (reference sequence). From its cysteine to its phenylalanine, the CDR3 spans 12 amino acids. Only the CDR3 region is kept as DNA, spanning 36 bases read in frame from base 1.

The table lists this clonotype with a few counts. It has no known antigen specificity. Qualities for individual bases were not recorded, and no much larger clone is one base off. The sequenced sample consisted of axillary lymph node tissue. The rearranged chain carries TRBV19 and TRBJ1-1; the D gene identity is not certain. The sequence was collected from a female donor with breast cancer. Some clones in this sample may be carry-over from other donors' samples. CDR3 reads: CASKARATEAFF. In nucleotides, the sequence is TGTGCCAGTAAGGCACGCGCGACGGAAGCTTTCTTT.